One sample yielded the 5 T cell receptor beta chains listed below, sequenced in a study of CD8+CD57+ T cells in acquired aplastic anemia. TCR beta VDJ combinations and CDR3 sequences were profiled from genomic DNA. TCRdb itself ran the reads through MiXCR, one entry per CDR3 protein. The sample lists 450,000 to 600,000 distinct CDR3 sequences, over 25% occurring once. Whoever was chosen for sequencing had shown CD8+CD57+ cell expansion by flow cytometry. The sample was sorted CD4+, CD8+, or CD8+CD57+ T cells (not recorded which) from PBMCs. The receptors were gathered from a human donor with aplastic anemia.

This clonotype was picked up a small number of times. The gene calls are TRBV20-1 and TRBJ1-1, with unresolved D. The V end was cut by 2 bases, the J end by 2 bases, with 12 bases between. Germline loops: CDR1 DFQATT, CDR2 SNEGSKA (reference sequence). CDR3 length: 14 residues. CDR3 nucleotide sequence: TGCAGTGCTAGACCAAATAGACTAAACACTGAAGCTTTCTTT. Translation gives CSARPNRLNTEAFF.

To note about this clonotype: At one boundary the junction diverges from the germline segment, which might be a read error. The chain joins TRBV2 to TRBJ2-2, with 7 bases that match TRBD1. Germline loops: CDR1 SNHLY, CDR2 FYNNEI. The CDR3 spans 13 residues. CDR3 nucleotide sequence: TGCGCCAAAGGGGACAGACCCACCGGGGAGCTGTTTTTT. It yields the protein CAKGDRPTGELFF.

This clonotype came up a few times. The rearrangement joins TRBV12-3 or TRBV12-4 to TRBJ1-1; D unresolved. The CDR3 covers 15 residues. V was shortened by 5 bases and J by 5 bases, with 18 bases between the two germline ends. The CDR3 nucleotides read TGTGCCAGCAGTACCTTGAGAGGTCGGGAGACTGAAGCTTTCTTT. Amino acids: CASSTLRGRETEAFF.

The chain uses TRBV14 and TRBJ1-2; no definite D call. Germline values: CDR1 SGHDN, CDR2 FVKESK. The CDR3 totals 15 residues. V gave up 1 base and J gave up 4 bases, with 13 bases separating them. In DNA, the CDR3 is TGTGCCAGCAGCCAAGGCCGGCAGGAAAGCTATGGCTACACCTTC. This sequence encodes CASSQGRQESYGYTF.

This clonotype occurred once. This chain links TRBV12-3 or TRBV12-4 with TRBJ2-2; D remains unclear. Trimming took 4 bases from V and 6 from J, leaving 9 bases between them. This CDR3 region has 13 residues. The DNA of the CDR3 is TGTGCCAGCAGTTGGCTGGCGCCCGGGGAGCTGTTTTTT. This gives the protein CASSWLAPGELFF.